This TCR beta chain was sequenced in a study of T cells in Graves' hyperthyroidism and ophthalmopathy. Looked up from germline, CDR1 is SGHTA and CDR2 is FQGNSA. This CDR3 is 13 amino acids long. V was clipped by 3 bases and J by 3 bases, with 6 bases between them. Broader study findings: Most expanded thyroid clonotypes above 0.001 also appeared in blood.

This clonotype was seen many times. The antigen is not known. Amplification of TCR beta CDR3 regions used RNA as the template. HTBI primers drove first-round RT-PCR of the TCR CDR3. One entry per CDR3 protein results from TCRdb running MiXCR on the multiplex PCR reads. The table includes some 700,000 distinct CDR3 sequences, 17% detected once. A lack of ophthalmopathy progression within 18 months defined stable Graves' hyperthyroidism. The study excluded patients with uncontrolled infection, other autoimmune disease, pregnancy or lactation. V usage is TRBV7-2 and J usage is TRBJ2-1, with D unresolved. This receptor was taken from a man between 45 and 60 years old with Graves' hyperthyroidism. What was sequenced was blood. The CDR3 DNA reads as TGTGCCAGCAGCTTCGGACGCTACAATGAGCAGTTCTTC. It translates to CASSFGRYNEQFF.